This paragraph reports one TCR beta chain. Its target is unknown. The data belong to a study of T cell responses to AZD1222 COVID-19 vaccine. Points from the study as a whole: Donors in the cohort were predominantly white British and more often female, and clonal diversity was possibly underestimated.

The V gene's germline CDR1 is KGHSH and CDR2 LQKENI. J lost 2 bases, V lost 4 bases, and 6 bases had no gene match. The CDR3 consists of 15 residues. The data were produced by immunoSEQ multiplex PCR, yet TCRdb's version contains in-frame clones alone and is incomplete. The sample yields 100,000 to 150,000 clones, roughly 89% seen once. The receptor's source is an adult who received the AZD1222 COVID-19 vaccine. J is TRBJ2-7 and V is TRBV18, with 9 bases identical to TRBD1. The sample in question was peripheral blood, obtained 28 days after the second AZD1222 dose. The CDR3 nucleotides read TGTGCCAGCTCACAATACAGGGGGCCCACCTACGAGCAGTACTTC. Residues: CASSQYRGPTYEQYF.